These 24 T cell receptor beta chains came from one sample sequenced in a study of cytomegalovirus exposure and HLA in healthy donors. The PCR employed 60 Vbeta primers together with 13 Jbeta primers. Sequenced by immunoSEQ multiplex PCR; TCRdb stores in-frame clones only, minus some. This table has roughly 150,000 clones, about 80% appearing once. The sample was PBMCs. The receptors stem from a man in his forties or fifties in good health and CMV-seronegative.

This chain joins TRBV29-1 and TRBJ2-7; 7 bases fit TRBD1. This CDR3 has 13 residues. The V segment lost 3 bases and the J segment 1 base; nucleotides outside the gene matches: 3. The germline CDR1 and CDR2 sequences are SQVTM and ANQGSEA. CDR3 sequence: CSVEGQRSYEQYF. DNA of the CDR3: TGCAGCGTTGAGGGACAGAGATCCTACGAGCAGTACTTC.

The rearrangement joins TRBV5-1 to TRBJ2-7, with a tentative D call TRBD1 (7 bases). CDR3 length: 16 amino acids. V dropped 4 bases and J dropped 2 bases, with 19 bases sitting between them. Germline assignment: CDR1 SGHRS and CDR2 YFSETQ. In nucleotides, the CDR3 is TGCGCCAGCAGCGGGGGGCTGACAGGGTCTCCCTACGAGCAGTACTTC. Its translation is CASSGGLTGSPYEQYF.

The chain links TRBV19 to TRBJ1-2; TRBD1 is a possible D gene (6 bases). The CDR3 runs to 12 residues. The germline gives CDR1 LNHDA, CDR2 SQIVND (reference sequence). With 5 bases removed from V and 4 bases from J, the gap between germline ends came to 8 bases. The CDR3 reads CASSGGRYGYTF. The CDR3, as DNA: TGTGCCAGTAGTGGGGGCCGCTATGGCTACACCTTC.

This rearrangement joins TRBV4-2 to TRBJ1-5, with 7 bases lining up with TRBD1. The junction had 5 bases not matched to a gene; V was cut back by 1 base and J by 5 bases. Germline CDR1 and CDR2: LGHNA and YNFKEQ. This CDR3 is built from 15 residues. This chain's CDR3 is CASSQGQGKDQPQHF. The CDR3 DNA reads TGTGCCAGCAGCCAAGGACAGGGAAAGGATCAGCCCCAGCATTTT.

V is TRBV28 and J is TRBJ1-1; D is undetermined. V was cut by 3 bases and J by 5 bases, with 13 bases left in between. The CDR3 is 14 residues long. The germline V gene encodes CDR1 MDHEN and CDR2 SYDVKM. This CDR3 reads CASSFLRQGTEAFF. Here the CDR3 DNA reads TGTGCCAGCAGTTTTCTGAGACAAGGAACTGAAGCTTTCTTT.

The rearrangement uses TRBV27 and TRBJ2-7, with a possible D match to TRBD2 (6 bases). The V end lost 5 bases, the J end lost 2 bases, and 13 bases lay between the germline ends. The CDR3 is 14 residues long. Germline V gene data show CDR1 as MNHEY and CDR2 as SMNVEV (reference sequence). Here the CDR3 reads CASSLDPGAYEQYF. CDR3 bases: TGTGCCAGCAGTCTCGATCCGGGGGCCTACGAGCAGTACTTC.

The V call is TRBV4-1, the J call TRBJ1-1, with D hard to call. Germline V lookup: CDR1 MGHRA, CDR2 YSYEKL. The CDR3 is made up of 17 amino acids. Trimming stripped 3 bases from V and 3 bases from J, with 20 bases between. CDR3 amino acids: CASSQPTPLTMDTEAFF. The CDR3 region has the DNA TGCGCCAGCAGCCAGCCAACCCCGTTGACAATGGACACTGAAGCTTTCTTT.

This rearrangement joins TRBV6-4 to TRBJ2-7; the match to TRBD1 covers 8 bases. This CDR3 has 11 amino acids. V was pared by 11 bases and J by 7 bases, with 7 bases of the junction left unmatched. CDR1 is MRHNA and CDR2 is SNTAGT in the germline V gene. This chain's CDR3 is CAGQGTVEQYV. CDR3 bases: TGTGCCGGACAGGGCACCGTGGAGCAGTACGTC.

The chain carries TRBV28 and TRBJ2-1; 7 bases align to TRBD2. The CDR3 spans 15 residues. CDR1 is MDHEN, CDR2 SYDVKM, per germline. V lost 7 bases to trimming and J lost 0 bases; unmatched junction nucleotides: 6. The CDR3 nucleotides read TGTGCCAGCAATCGAGCGGGGAGCTCCTACAATGAGCAGTTCTTC. Protein: CASNRAGSSYNEQFF.

This sequence joins TRBV28 and TRBJ1-5; D remains ambiguous. This CDR3 contains 17 residues. The germline gives CDR1 MDHEN, CDR2 SYDVKM. V lost 5 bases and J lost 4, with 21 bases in between. The CDR3: CASSPARRLVGNQPQHF. For the CDR3, the DNA is TGTGCCAGCAGTCCCGCTAGGCGTTTGGTGGGTAATCAGCCCCAGCATTTT.

The gene calls are TRBV7-3 and TRBJ2-3, with TRBD1 matching 12 bases. V trimming: 5 bases; J trimming: 6 bases; junction bases outside the gene matches: 3. CDR3 length equals 14 residues. CDR1 and CDR2 from the germline V gene are SGHTA and FQGTGA. CDR3 coding DNA: TGTGCCAGCAGCGGGACAGGGGGCTGGGATACGCAGTATTTT. Its protein product is CASSGTGGWDTQYF.

This chain joins TRBV5-4 and TRBJ1-1; no definite D call. The CDR3 covers 13 residues. Germline V gene data show CDR1 as SGHNT and CDR2 as YYREEE (reference sequence). V lost 1 base, J lost 1 base, and 5 bases lay in between. As DNA, the CDR3 is TGTGCCAGCAGCTTGATACAGAACACTGAAGCTTTCTTT. This codes for CASSLIQNTEAFF.

This clone was seen a few times. The V gene is TRBV18, the J gene TRBJ2-7; 7 bases fit TRBD1. V trimming: 5 bases; J trimming: 0 bases; junction bases outside the gene matches: 13. The CDR3 spans 17 residues. Germline V gives CDR1 KGHSH, CDR2 LQKENI. This chain's CDR3 is CASSTGVSGHFSYEQYF. CDR3 in DNA: TGTGCCAGCTCAACAGGGGTCTCGGGACACTTCTCCTACGAGCAGTACTTC.

The chain combines TRBV7-2 with TRBJ2-5, with D perhaps matching TRBD1 (5 bases). CDR1 is SGHTA, CDR2 FQGNSA, per germline. Deletions cut 4 bases from V and 0 bases from J, with 12 bases between. This CDR3 region has 15 residues. CDR3 sequence reads: CASSSTQGYQETQYF. The CDR3 DNA follows: TGTGCCAGCAGCTCGACTCAGGGTTACCAAGAGACCCAGTACTTC.

The chain employs TRBV25-1 and TRBJ2-5; maybe TRBD2 (6 bases). Germline assignment: CDR1 MGHDK and CDR2 SYGVNS. V lost 3 bases and J lost 5, with 13 bases in between. CDR3 size: 14 residues. DNA of the CDR3: TGTGCCAGCAGTGACCCGGGGAGGATGGAGACCCAGTACTTC. Encoded protein: CASSDPGRMETQYF.

The V and J genes are TRBV21-1 and TRBJ2-3; TRBD1 was called by the table and not checked on the DNA. TRBV21-1 is a pseudogene locus. The CDR3 has 16 amino acids. The CDR3 spells CASRLPGDKVTDTQYF. The CDR3 nucleotides are TGTGCCAGCAGGTTACCTGGGGACAAAGTGACAGATACGCAGTATTTT.

The J gene is TRBJ2-3, the V gene TRBV18, with 8 bases lining up with TRBD2. The germline V gene has CDR1 KGHSH and CDR2 LQKENI. The CDR3 is 14 amino acids. Trimming cost V 5 bases and J 2 bases; bases outside gene matches: 3. CDR3 DNA: TGTGCCAGCTCAACTAGCGGCCTCACAGATACGCAGTATTTT. This sequence encodes CASSTSGLTDTQYF.

The V and J genes are TRBV12-5 and TRBJ1-5; possible D gene TRBD1, 5 bases. This CDR3 spans 13 amino acids. Germline values: CDR1 LGHNT, CDR2 FRNRAP. Trimming took off 7 bases at V and 1 base at J, with 8 bases between the two ends. CDR3 residues: CASARQSNQPQHF. The CDR3 nucleotides are TGTGCTAGTGCTAGACAGAGCAATCAGCCCCAGCATTTT.

The rearrangement links TRBV7-2 to TRBJ1-5; a weak D match, TRBD1 (6 bases). Germline values: CDR1 SGHTA, CDR2 FQGNSA. V lost 5 bases, J lost 0 bases, and 11 bases lay in between. The CDR3 runs 15 residues. The CDR3 sequence: CASSGEGHSNQPQHF. The CDR3 coding sequence is TGTGCCAGCAGCGGGGAGGGACATAGCAATCAGCCCCAGCATTTT.

The V gene is TRBV25-1, the J gene TRBJ2-5, with 11 bases identical to TRBD2. Germline V gene sequence: CDR1 MGHDK, CDR2 SYGVNS. J lost 3 bases, V lost 6 bases, and 3 bases had no gene match. The CDR3 covers 14 residues. The CDR3 DNA follows: TGTGCCAGCAGCTTGGGACTAGCGGAAGAGACCCAGTACTTC. Translation: CASSLGLAEETQYF.

This chain joins TRBV11-2 and TRBJ2-5; D gene ambiguous. The CDR3 length is 18 residues. V lost 0 bases and J lost 0, with 17 bases in between. Looked up from germline, CDR1 is SGHAT and CDR2 is FQNNGV. CDR3 loop: CASSLESWSHSYQETQYF. CDR3 in DNA: TGTGCCAGCAGCTTAGAATCATGGAGCCACTCGTACCAAGAGACCCAGTACTTC.

The chain links TRBV6-1 to TRBJ2-3; D may be TRBD2 (5 bases). V was shortened by 4 bases and J by 3 bases, with 17 bases between the two germline ends. The germline gives CDR1 MNHNS, CDR2 SASEGT. There are 16 residues in the CDR3. This CDR3 reads CASSATGLTRTDTQYF. CDR3 nucleotides: TGTGCCAGCAGTGCCACGGGTCTAACTAGGACAGATACGCAGTATTTT.

Of note for this clone: Other DNA variants within this sample encode the same CDR3. V and J are TRBV6-5 and TRBJ1-5, with 7 bases matching TRBD1. Germline CDR1 reads MNHEY; CDR2 reads SVGAGI. The CDR3 has 13 amino acids. Germline trimming cut 5 bases from V and 4 bases from J; bases unmatched to any gene: 2. The CDR3 DNA sequence: TGTGCCAGCAGTGGACAGGTGAATCAGCCCCAGCATTTT. Amino acids: CASSGQVNQPQHF.

About this clone: This sample also contains other DNA sequences that code for the same CDR3. This sequence joins TRBV18 and TRBJ2-5, with 9 bases identical to TRBD1. Germline-derived CDR1 and CDR2 are KGHSH and LQKENI. Trimming removed 3 bases from V and 5 bases from J; junction bases left unmatched: 1. The CDR3 consists of 13 residues. The CDR3 here is CASSPGQGETQYF. CDR3 nucleotides: TGTGCCAGCTCACCTGGACAGGGGGAGACCCAGTACTTC.